These 15 T cell receptor beta chains were all obtained from the same sample, sequenced in a study of spatial heterogeneity in lung cancer. Noted time point: blood at routine non-recurrence follow-up after resection. TCRdb called the 5' RACE reads again in MiXCR, with one record for every CDR3 protein. The sample includes some 43,000 distinct CDR3 sequences, about 10% seen only once; the top ten take over 15%. The specimen was PBMCs, collected at follow-up. Receptors were obtained from a female donor with early-stage non-small cell lung cancer.

By share of the sample, this clonotype is large. J is TRBJ2-5 and V is TRBV18, with a weak D call TRBD1 (7 bases). This CDR3 is built from 14 residues. Trimming removed 6 bases at V and 9 bases at J, with 20 bases between. Germline CDR1 reads KGHSH; CDR2 reads LQKENI. This CDR3 reads CASSGGQRRMAQYF. The CDR3 DNA is TGTGCCAGCTCCGGGGGACAGAGGCGTATGGCCCAGTACTTC.

This clonotype has just a few counts. The chain has TRBV20-1 and TRBJ2-7; possibly TRBD1 for D (5 bases). This CDR3 contains 14 residues. V was clipped by 5 bases and J by 2 bases, with 16 bases between them. The V gene's germline CDR1 is DFQATT and CDR2 SNEGSKA (reference sequence). CDR3 protein: CSAGAQGNTYEQYF. CDR3 nucleotide sequence: TGCAGTGCTGGGGCCCAAGGGAACACCTACGAGCAGTACTTC.

This clonotype was found many times. The CDR3 here is CASSQEGFTEAFF. The CDR3 DNA reads as TGCGCCAGCAGCCAAGAGGGGTTCACTGAAGCTTTCTTT. J is TRBJ1-1 and V is TRBV4-1; D ambiguous. This CDR3 is 13 amino acids long. CDR1 and CDR2 from the germline V gene are MGHRA and YSYEKL. Trimming took 0 bases from V and 4 from J, leaving 6 bases between them.

This clonotype has at least ten counts. This chain uses TRBV7-2 with TRBJ2-3; D not certain. Trimming removed 0 bases at V and 13 bases at J, with 8 bases between. This CDR3 contains 11 residues. Germline assignment: CDR1 SGHTA and CDR2 FQGNSA. The CDR3 DNA follows: TGTGCCAGCAGCTTAGCCGGTCGTGAGTATTTT. It specifies CASSLAGREYF.

This clonotype was recorded a few times. This chain connects TRBV6-6 to TRBJ1-1; no firm D call. In germline, CDR1 is MNHNY, CDR2 SVGAGI (reference sequence). This CDR3 contains 11 residues. Deletions cut 7 bases from V and 6 bases from J, with 9 bases between. The CDR3 is CASKGSAEAFF. The CDR3, as DNA: TGTGCCAGCAAGGGAAGCGCTGAAGCTTTCTTT.

The sample holds a few counts of this clonotype. CDR3 coding DNA: TGCAGCGTTGATCGGGGGGCGAGTCCAGAGACCCAGTACTTC. It yields the protein CSVDRGASPETQYF. This sequence joins TRBV29-1 and TRBJ2-5; maybe TRBD2 (7 bases). With 3 bases removed from V and 4 bases from J, the gap between germline ends came to 15 bases. The CDR3 runs to 14 residues. Germline CDR1 and CDR2: SQVTM and ANQGSEA. The full variable domain, its missing parts supplied by reference TRBV29-1 and TRBJ2-5, is SAVISQKPSRDICQRGTSLTIQCQVDSQVTMMFWYRQQPGQSLTLIATANQGSEATYESGFVIDKFPISRPNLTFSTLTVSNMSPEDSSIYLCSVDRGASPETQYFGPGTRLLVL.

This clonotype was counted many times. The chain has TRBV30 and TRBJ2-6; D might be TRBD1 or TRBD2, each matching 5 bases. This CDR3 region has 17 residues. Trimming cost V 2 bases and J 0 bases, with 14 bases left between them. The germline gives CDR1 GTSNPN, CDR2 SVGIG (reference sequence). The CDR3 is CAWSRGRTSSGANVLTF. In DNA form, the CDR3 reads TGTGCCTGGAGTAGGGGACGTACTAGCTCTGGGGCCAACGTCCTGACTTTC.

This clonotype was counted ten times or more. The CDR3 DNA reads as TGCAGCGTCAGTTTGGTGCAAGAGACCCAGTACTTC. Residues: CSVSLVQETQYF. The V call is TRBV29-1, the J call TRBJ2-5, with D uncertain. Germline V gene lookup returns CDR1 SQVTM and CDR2 ANQGSEA. Trimming took off 6 bases at V and 2 bases at J, with 10 bases between the two ends. The CDR3 has 12 residues. The full variable domain, its missing parts supplied by reference TRBV29-1 and TRBJ2-5, is SAVISQKPSRDICQRGTSLTIQCQVDSQVTMMFWYRQQPGQSLTLIATANQGSEATYESGFVIDKFPISRPNLTFSTLTVSNMSPEDSSIYLCSVSLVQETQYFGPGTRLLVL.

The chain has TRBV20-1 and TRBJ2-2; 12 bases fit TRBD2. The CDR3 covers 16 residues. Looked up from germline, CDR1 is DFQATT and CDR2 is SNEGSKA (reference sequence). The V gene end was trimmed by 3 bases and the J gene end by 7 bases; junction bases not matched to a gene: 9. The CDR3 DNA sequence: TGCAGTGCTAGGACTAGCGGGAGACGAAACCTCGGGGAGCTGTTTTTT. It is translated as CSARTSGRRNLGELFF.

This clonotype has a count of ten or more. The chain combines TRBV29-1 with TRBJ2-1; D tentatively reads TRBD1 or TRBD2 (5 bases each). The germline V gene has CDR1 SQVTM and CDR2 ANQGSEA. There are 11 residues in the CDR3. V lost 3 bases to trimming and J lost 7 bases, with 7 bases between them. DNA for the CDR3: TGCAGCGTTGATGGGGGAAATGAGCAGTTCTTC. This sequence encodes CSVDGGNEQFF.

There are a few counts of this clonotype. The V gene is TRBV7-7, the J gene TRBJ2-3; D may match TRBD1 or TRBD2 (5 bases each). There are 13 residues in the CDR3. CDR1 is SSHAT and CDR2 is FNYEAQ in the germline V gene (reference sequence). The V gene lost 5 bases and the J gene lost 6 bases, with 12 bases spanning the gap. The CDR3 spells CASSGENRDTQYF. Written as DNA, the CDR3 is TGTGCCAGCAGCGGGGAGAACAGGGATACGCAGTATTTT.

This chain links TRBV2 with TRBJ1-5; possible D gene TRBD1, 6 bases. Germline assignment: CDR1 SNHLY and CDR2 FYNNEI. This CDR3 has 14 residues. Trimming took off 2 bases at V and 7 bases at J, with 12 bases between the two ends. The CDR3 DNA follows: TGTGCCAGCAGTGAAAGGACAGAAGGCCAGCCCCAGCATTTT. Protein product: CASSERTEGQPQHF.

This chain connects TRBV28 to TRBJ1-2; D gene uncertain. Germline V lookup: CDR1 MDHEN, CDR2 SYDVKM. The CDR3 sequence is 16 residues long. The V and J ends lost 3 bases and 1 base respectively, with 15 bases between them. The CDR3 sequence is CASSFLEDRLNYGYTF. For the CDR3, the DNA is TGTGCCAGCAGTTTCCTGGAGGACCGTCTTAACTATGGCTACACCTTC.

V is TRBV5-1 and J is TRBJ2-3, with a weak D call TRBD1 (5 bases). Per the germline V gene, CDR1 is SGHRS and CDR2 is YFSETQ. This CDR3 has 16 residues. Trimming cost V 1 base and J 4 bases, with 16 bases left between them. Here the CDR3 reads CASSLPPDIWADTQYF. The CDR3 DNA reads as TGCGCCAGCAGCTTGCCCCCGGACATCTGGGCAGATACGCAGTATTTT.

The chain has TRBV4-3 and TRBJ2-7; 11 nucleotides match TRBD2. The CDR3 sequence is 15 residues long. V was clipped by 4 bases and J by 3 bases; unmatched bases: 5. In germline, CDR1 is LGHNA, CDR2 YSLEER. The CDR3 nucleotides are TGCGCCAGCAGCCTCGAGACTAGCGGGGTCTACGAGCAGTACTTC. Its protein is CASSLETSGVYEQYF.